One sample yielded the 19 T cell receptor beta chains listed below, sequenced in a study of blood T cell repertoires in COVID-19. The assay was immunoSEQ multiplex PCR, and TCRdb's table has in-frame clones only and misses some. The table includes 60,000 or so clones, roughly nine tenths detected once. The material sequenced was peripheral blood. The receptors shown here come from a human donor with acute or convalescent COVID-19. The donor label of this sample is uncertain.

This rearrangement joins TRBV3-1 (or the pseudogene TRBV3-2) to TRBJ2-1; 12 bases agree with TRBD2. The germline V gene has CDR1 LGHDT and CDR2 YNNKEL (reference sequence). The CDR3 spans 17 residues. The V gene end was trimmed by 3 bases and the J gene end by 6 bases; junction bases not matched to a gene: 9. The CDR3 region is CASSHSMTSGGVNEQFF. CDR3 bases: TGTGCCAGCAGCCACTCCATGACTAGCGGGGGAGTCAATGAGCAGTTCTTC.

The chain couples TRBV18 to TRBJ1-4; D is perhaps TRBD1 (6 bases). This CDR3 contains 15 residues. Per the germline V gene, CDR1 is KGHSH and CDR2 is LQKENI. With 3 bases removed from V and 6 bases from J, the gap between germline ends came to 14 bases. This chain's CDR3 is CASSPTRGGHEKLFF. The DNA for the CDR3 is TGTGCCAGCTCACCTACGAGGGGGGGTCATGAAAAACTGTTTTTT.

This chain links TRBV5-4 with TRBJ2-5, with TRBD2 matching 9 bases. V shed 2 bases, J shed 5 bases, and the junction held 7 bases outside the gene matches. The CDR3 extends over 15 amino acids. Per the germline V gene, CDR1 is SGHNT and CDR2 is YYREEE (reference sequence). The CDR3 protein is CASSLDRAGGETQYF. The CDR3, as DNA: TGTGCCAGCAGCTTAGACAGGGCGGGGGGGGAGACCCAGTACTTC.

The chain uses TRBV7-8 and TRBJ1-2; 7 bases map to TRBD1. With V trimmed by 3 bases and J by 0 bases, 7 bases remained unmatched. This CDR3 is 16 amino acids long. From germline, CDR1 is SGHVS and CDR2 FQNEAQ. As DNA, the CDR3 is TGTGCCAGCAGCTTGGTTGGGGGACAGACTAACTATGGCTACACCTTC. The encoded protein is CASSLVGGQTNYGYTF.

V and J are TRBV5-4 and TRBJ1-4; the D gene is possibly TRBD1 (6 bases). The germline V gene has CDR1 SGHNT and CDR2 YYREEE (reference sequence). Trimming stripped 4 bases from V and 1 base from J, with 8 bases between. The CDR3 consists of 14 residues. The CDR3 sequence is CASSIQGTNEKLFF. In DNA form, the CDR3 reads TGTGCCAGCAGCATACAGGGAACTAATGAAAAACTGTTTTTT. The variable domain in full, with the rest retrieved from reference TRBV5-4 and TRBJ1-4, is ETGVTQSPTHLIKTRGQQVTLRCSSQSGHNTVSWYQQALGQGPQFIFQYYREEENGRGNFPPRFSGLQFPNYSSELNVNALELDDSALYLCASSIQGTNEKLFFGSGTQLSVL.

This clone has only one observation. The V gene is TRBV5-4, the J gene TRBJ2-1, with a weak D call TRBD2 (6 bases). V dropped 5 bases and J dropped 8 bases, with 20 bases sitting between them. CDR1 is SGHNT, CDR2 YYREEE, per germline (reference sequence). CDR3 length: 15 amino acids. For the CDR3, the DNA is TGTGCCAGCAGGCGGGACCGACCTAGCAGCTATGAGCAGTTCTTC. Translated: CASRRDRPSSYEQFF.

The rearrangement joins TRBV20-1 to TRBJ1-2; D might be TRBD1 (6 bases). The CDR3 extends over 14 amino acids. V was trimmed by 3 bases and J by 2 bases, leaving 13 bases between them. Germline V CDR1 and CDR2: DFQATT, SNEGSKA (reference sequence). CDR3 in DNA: TGCAGTGCTAGTGTCGTTCAGGGGAACTATGGCTACACCTTC. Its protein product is CSASVVQGNYGYTF.

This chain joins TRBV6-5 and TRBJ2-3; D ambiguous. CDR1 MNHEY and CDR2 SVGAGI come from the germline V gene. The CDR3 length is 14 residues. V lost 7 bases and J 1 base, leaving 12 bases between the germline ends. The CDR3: CASKLFPGTDTQYF. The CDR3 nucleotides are TGTGCCAGCAAGTTATTCCCAGGCACAGATACGCAGTATTTT.

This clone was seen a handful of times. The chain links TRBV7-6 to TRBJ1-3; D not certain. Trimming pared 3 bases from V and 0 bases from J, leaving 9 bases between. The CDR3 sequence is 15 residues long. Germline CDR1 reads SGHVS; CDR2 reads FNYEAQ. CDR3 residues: CASSFTESSGNTIYF. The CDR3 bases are TGTGCCAGCAGCTTTACAGAGAGCTCTGGAAACACCATATATTTT.

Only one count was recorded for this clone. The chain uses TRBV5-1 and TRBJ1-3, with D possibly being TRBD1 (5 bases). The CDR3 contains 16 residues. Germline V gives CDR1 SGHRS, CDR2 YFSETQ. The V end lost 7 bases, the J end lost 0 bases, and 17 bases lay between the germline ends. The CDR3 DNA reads TGCGCCAGCTCACAGGACGGACGGACCTCTGGAAACACCATATATTTT. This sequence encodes CASSQDGRTSGNTIYF.

This CDR3 reads CASSLRGMGNTIYF. The CDR3 DNA is TGTGCCAGCAGCCTAAGGGGGATGGGAAACACCATATATTTT. This sequence joins TRBV7-9 and TRBJ1-3; D is perhaps TRBD1 (6 bases). CDR3 length: 14 amino acids. V lost 5 bases, J lost 4 bases, and 12 bases lay in between. Germline-derived CDR1 and CDR2 are SEHNR and FQNEAQ (reference sequence).

The CDR3, as DNA: TGTGCCAGCAGCCAATATTCGGGACAGAGGGAATATGGCTACACCTTC. Protein product: CASSQYSGQREYGYTF. The V call is TRBV3-1 (or the pseudogene TRBV3-2), the J call TRBJ1-2, with 7 bases aligning to TRBD1. The CDR3 length is 16 residues. The trim removed 2 bases at V and 5 bases at J, leaving 11 bases unmatched. Germline CDR1 LGHDT, CDR2 YNNKEL (reference sequence).

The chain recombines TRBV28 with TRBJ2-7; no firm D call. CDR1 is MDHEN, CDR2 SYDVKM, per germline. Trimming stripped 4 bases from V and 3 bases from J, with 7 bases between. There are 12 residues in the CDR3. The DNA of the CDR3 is TGTGCCAGCAGTTCACAGTACTACGAGCAGTACTTC. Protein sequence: CASSSQYYEQYF. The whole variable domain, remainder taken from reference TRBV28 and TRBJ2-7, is DVKVTQSSRYLVKRTGEKVFLECVQDMDHENMFWYRQDPGLGLRLIYFSYDVKMKEKGDIPEGYSVSREKKERFSLILESASTNQTSMYLCASSSQYYEQYFGPGTRLTVT.

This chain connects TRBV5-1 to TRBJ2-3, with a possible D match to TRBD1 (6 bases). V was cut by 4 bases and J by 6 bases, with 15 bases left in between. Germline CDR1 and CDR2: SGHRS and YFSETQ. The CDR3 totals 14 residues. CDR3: CASSLGTPGDTQYF. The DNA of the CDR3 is TGCGCCAGCAGCCTCGGGACACCCGGGGATACGCAGTATTTT. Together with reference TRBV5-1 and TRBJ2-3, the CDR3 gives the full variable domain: KAGVTQTPRYLIKTRGQQVTLSCSPISGHRSVSWYQQTPGQGLQFLFEYFSETQRNKGNFPGRFSGRQFSNSRSEMNVSTLELGDSALYLCASSLGTPGDTQYFGPGTRLTVL.

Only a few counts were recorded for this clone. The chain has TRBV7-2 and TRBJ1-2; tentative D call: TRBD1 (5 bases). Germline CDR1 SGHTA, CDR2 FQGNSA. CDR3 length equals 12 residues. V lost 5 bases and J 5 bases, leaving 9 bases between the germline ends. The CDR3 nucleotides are TGTGCCAGCAGCCCAGGGAGGTATGGCTACACCTTC. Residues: CASSPGRYGYTF.

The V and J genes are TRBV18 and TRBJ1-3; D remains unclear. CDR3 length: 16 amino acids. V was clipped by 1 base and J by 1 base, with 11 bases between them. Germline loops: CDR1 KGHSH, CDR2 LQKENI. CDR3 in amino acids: CASSPLAARSGNTIYF. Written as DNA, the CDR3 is TGTGCCAGCTCACCACTTGCCGCGAGGTCTGGAAACACCATATATTTT. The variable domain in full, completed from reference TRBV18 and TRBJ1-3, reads NAGVMQNPRHLVRRRGQEARLRCSPMKGHSHVYWYRQLPEEGLKFMVYLQKENIIDESGMPKERFSAEFPKEGPSILRIQQVVRGDSAAYFCASSPLAARSGNTIYFGEGSWLTVV.

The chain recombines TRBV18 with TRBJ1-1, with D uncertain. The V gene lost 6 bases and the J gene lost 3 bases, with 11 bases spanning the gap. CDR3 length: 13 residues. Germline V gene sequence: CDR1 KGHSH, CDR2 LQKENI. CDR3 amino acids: CASSTSQYTEAFF. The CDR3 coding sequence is TGTGCCAGCTCCACCAGTCAATACACTGAAGCTTTCTTT.

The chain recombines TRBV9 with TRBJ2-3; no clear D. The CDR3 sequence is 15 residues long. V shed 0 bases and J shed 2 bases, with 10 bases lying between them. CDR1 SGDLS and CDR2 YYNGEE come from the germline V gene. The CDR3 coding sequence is TGTGCCAGCAGCGTAGGACCGGAGATCACAGATACGCAGTATTTT. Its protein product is CASSVGPEITDTQYF. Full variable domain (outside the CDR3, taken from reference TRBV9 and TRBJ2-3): DSGVTQTPKHLITATGQRVTLRCSPRSGDLSVYWYQQSLDQGLQFLIQYYNGEERAKGNILERFSAQQFPDLHSELNLSSLELGDSALYFCASSVGPEITDTQYFGPGTRLTVL.

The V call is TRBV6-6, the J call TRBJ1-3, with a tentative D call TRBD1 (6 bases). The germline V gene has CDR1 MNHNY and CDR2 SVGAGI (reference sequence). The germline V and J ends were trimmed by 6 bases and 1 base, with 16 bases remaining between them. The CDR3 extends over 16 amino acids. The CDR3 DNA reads TGTGCCAGCAGCTCCACACAGGGAGGGTCTGGAAACACCATATATTTT. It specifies CASSSTQGGSGNTIYF.